These 15 T cell receptor beta chains were sequenced from one sample in a study of yellow fever vaccine responses in identical twins. TCRdb reanalysed the RT-PCR reads using MiXCR and keeps one entry per CDR3 protein. Seen here are almost 5,500 distinct CDR3 sequences, about nine tenths observed once, and the top ten hold approximately 2.9%. The specimen was T cells from blood (PBMCs), unsorted or a sorted subset (not recorded which), collected before or after yellow fever vaccination (not recorded which). The receptors stem from a woman under 30 who received the yellow fever vaccine.

The chain joins TRBV7-1 to TRBJ1-2, with TRBD1 identical over 7 bases. TRBV7-1 is sorted into the ORF group, with uncertain function. The ends lost 3 bases at V and 5 bases at J; junction bases unmatched: 9. CDR3 length equals 15 residues. CDR3 residues: CASSSRQGPTYGYTF. CDR3 coding DNA: TGTGCCAGCAGCTCCCGACAGGGTCCGACTTATGGCTACACCTTC.

V and J are TRBV19 and TRBJ1-2; TRBD1 matches at 8 bases. The CDR3 covers 14 residues. Germline V gene data show CDR1 as LNHDA and CDR2 as SQIVND (reference sequence). V lost 5 bases, J lost 6 bases, and 8 bases stayed unmatched. CDR3 protein: CASSDQGARNGYTF. The CDR3 bases are TGTGCCAGTAGTGATCAGGGGGCCCGGAATGGCTACACCTTC.

CDR3 nucleotides: TGTGCCAGCAGATTACCGGGACATAACACCGGGGAGCTGTTTTTT. Encoded protein: CASRLPGHNTGELFF. The chain couples TRBV28 to TRBJ2-2, with D perhaps matching TRBD1 (6 bases). Germline V CDR1 and CDR2: MDHEN, SYDVKM. CDR3 length: 15 amino acids. Trimming removed 6 bases from V and 2 bases from J, with 13 bases in between. Looking up the rest from reference TRBV28 and TRBJ2-2 gives the full variable domain: DVKVTQSSRYLVKRTGEKVFLECVQDMDHENMFWYRQDPGLGLRLIYFSYDVKMKEKGDIPEGYSVSREKKERFSLILESASTNQTSMYLCASRLPGHNTGELFFGEGSRLTVL.

The DNA for the CDR3 is TGCGCCAGCAGTGAGTTTCTCTCTAGCGGGAGATCCTACGAGCAGTACTTC. Residues: CASSEFLSSGRSYEQYF. The rearrangement links TRBV10-2 to TRBJ2-7; 10 nucleotides agree with TRBD2. V lost 1 base to trimming and J lost 1 base; unmatched junction nucleotides: 7. Per the germline V gene, CDR1 is WSHSY and CDR2 is SAAADI. This CDR3 contains 17 residues.

The V call is TRBV7-2, the J call TRBJ2-5; perhaps TRBD1 as D (6 bases). Trimming pared 2 bases from V and 5 bases from J, leaving 12 bases between. The V gene's germline CDR1 is SGHTA and CDR2 FQGNSA. The CDR3 extends over 14 amino acids. CDR3 bases: TGTGCCAGCAGCTTAAGAGGACAGTCGGAGACCCAGTACTTC. Translation gives CASSLRGQSETQYF.

V is TRBV2 and J is TRBJ2-2; unclear D gene. The germline V and J ends were trimmed by 6 bases and 0 bases, with 11 bases remaining between them. The CDR3 runs 15 residues. Germline assignment: CDR1 SNHLY and CDR2 FYNNEI. The chain's CDR3 is CASRNTASNTGELFF. DNA of the CDR3: TGTGCCAGCAGAAACACAGCCTCGAACACCGGGGAGCTGTTTTTT.

The chain combines TRBV5-4 with TRBJ2-2, with 12 bases identical to TRBD2. CDR1 and CDR2 from the germline V gene are SGHNT and YYREEE (reference sequence). The trim removed 1 base at V and 7 bases at J, leaving 8 bases unmatched. CDR3 length equals 17 residues. CDR3 sequence reads: CASSLRTLAGGHGELFF. The CDR3 bases are TGTGCCAGCAGCTTGCGAACACTAGCGGGGGGCCACGGGGAGCTGTTTTTT.

This chain joins TRBV27 and TRBJ1-5, with D unclear. The length of the CDR3 is 13 residues. The germline V gene has CDR1 MNHEY and CDR2 SMNVEV (reference sequence). The germline V and J ends were trimmed by 3 bases and 4 bases, with 7 bases remaining between them. CDR3: CASSLGYNQPQHF. The DNA for the CDR3 is TGTGCCAGCAGTTTGGGGTATAATCAGCCCCAGCATTTT.

The CDR3, as DNA: TGTGCCAGCAGCTCCCCGACAGGCGAAAGCACAGATACGCAGTATTTT. It codes for CASSSPTGESTDTQYF. The genes are TRBV7-9 and TRBJ2-3; TRBD1 might be the D (6 bases). V was clipped by 4 bases and J by 0 bases, with 14 bases between them. The length of the CDR3 is 16 residues. Germline V CDR1 and CDR2: SEHNR, FQNEAQ (reference sequence).

This clonotype turned up a few times. The J gene is TRBJ1-5, the V gene TRBV20-1; possible D gene TRBD1, 5 bases. Germline CDR1 is DFQATT and CDR2 is SNEGSKA (reference sequence). The CDR3 length is 13 residues. Trimming left V 1 base short and J 6 bases short, with 10 bases between. This chain's CDR3 is CSARGGEGQPQHF. The CDR3 bases are TGCAGTGCTAGAGGAGGGGAAGGTCAGCCCCAGCATTTT.

The chain recombines TRBV11-2 with TRBJ2-4; D gene ambiguous. Trimming removed 7 bases at V and 0 bases at J, with 13 bases between. The CDR3 runs 15 residues. CDR1 is SGHAT and CDR2 is FQNNGV in the germline V gene. The CDR3 reads CASTLERLAKNIQYF. DNA for the CDR3: TGTGCCAGCACCCTGGAGAGACTAGCCAAAAACATTCAGTACTTC. Full variable domain (missing parts from reference TRBV11-2 and TRBJ2-4): EAGVAQSPRYKIIEKRQSVAFWCNPISGHATLYWYQQILGQGPKLLIQFQNNGVVDDSQLPKDRFSAERLKGVDSTLKIQPAKLEDSAVYLCASTLERLAKNIQYFGAGTRLSVL.

The genes are TRBV21-1 and TRBJ2-7; TRBD2, as called in the table, went unchecked against the DNA. TRBV21-1 corresponds to a pseudogene. There are 15 residues in the CDR3. The CDR3 reads CASSKDPPYEYEQYF. In DNA, the CDR3 is TGTGCCAGCAGCAAAGATCCTCCCTACGAGTACGAGCAGTACTTC.

The chain carries TRBV10-3 and TRBJ2-3, with a tentative D call TRBD1 (5 bases). V dropped 0 bases and J dropped 0 bases, with 10 bases sitting between them. Germline V lookup: CDR1 ENHRY, CDR2 SYGVKD. The CDR3 contains 16 residues. The CDR3 nucleotides read TGTGCCATCAGTGAGTCGGGGCCAGGGAGCACAGATACGCAGTATTTT. Protein product: CAISESGPGSTDTQYF.

V is TRBV6-2 or TRBV6-3 and J is TRBJ2-5; 10 bases match TRBD2. V was clipped by 0 bases and J by 4 bases; unmatched bases: 14. The germline V gene encodes CDR1 MNHEY and CDR2 SVGEGT. CDR3 size: 19 residues. The CDR3, as DNA: TGTGCCAGCAGTTACTCGAGGGGGACTAGCGAACCCCTGGGAGAGACCCAGTACTTC. Protein sequence: CASSYSRGTSEPLGETQYF.

The V call is TRBV12-1, the J call TRBJ2-5; the D segment call TRBD1 is taken from the table without a DNA check. TRBV12-1 is marked as a pseudogene. This CDR3 spans 17 amino acids. This CDR3 reads CASSPYTGSGGQETQYF. CDR3 in DNA: TGTGCCAGCAGCCCATATACAGGATCCGGGGGCCAAGAGACCCAGTACTTC.